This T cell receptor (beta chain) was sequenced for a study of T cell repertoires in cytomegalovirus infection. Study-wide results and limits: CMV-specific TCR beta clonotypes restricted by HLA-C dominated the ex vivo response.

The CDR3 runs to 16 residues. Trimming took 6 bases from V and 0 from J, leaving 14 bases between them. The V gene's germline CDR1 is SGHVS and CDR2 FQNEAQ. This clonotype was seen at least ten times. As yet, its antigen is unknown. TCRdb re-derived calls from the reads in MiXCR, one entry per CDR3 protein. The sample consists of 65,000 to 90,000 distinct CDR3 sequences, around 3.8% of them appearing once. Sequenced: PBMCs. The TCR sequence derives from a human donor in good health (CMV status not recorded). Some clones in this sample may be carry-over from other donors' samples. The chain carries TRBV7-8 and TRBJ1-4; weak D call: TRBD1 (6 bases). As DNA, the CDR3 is TGTGCCAGCAGTTATAGTTCAGGGGCAACTAATGAAAAACTGTTTTTT. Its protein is CASSYSSGATNEKLFF.